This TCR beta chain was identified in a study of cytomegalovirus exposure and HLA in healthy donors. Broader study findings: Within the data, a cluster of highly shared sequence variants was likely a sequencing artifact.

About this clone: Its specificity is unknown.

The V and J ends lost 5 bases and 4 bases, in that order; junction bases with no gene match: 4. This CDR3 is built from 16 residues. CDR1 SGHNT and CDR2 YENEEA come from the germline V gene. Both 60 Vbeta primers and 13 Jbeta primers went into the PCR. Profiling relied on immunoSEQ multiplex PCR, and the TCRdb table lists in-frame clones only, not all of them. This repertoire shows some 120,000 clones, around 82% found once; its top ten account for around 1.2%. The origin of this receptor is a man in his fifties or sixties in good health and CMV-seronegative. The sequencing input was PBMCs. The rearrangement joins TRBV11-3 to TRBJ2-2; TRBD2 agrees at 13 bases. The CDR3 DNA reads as TGTGCCAGCAGCCTTGGGACTAGCGGGATCACCGGGGAGCTGTTTTTT. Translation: CASSLGTSGITGELFF.